This is a list of T cell receptor beta chains from one sample in a study of pediatric ulcerative colitis. Measured with immunoSEQ multiplex PCR; TCRdb has only the in-frame clones, and not every one. This sample has roughly 16,000 clones, with 74% found just once. The sample was gut tissue. These receptors all come from a girl aged 5 to 17 with moderate ulcerative colitis. Both conserved end residues are trimmed from each CDR3. Each record gives: V gene, CDR3 protein.

>TRBV2
ASSDHPPAYT
>TRBV18
ASSPTGDYGYT
>TRBV11-2
ASSQNFRTEAF
>TRBV7-8
ASSGSFGGSDEQY
>TRBV5-6
ASSLGQGASNFYGYT
>TRBV4-1
ASGDQQGAANYGYT
>TRBV5-6
ASSLSGESVKLF
>TRBV29-1
SVGLDRNTGELF
>TRBV19
ASSIWASGGDTQY
>TRBV28
ASSLGRSNYGYT
>TRBV18
ASSPRDGYEQY
>TRBV28
ASTRGGTGETQY
>TRBV6-5
ASSLGQGRNNEQF
>TRBV4-2
ASSLGNGRERETQY
>TRBV30
AWSVPGTSGRVYNEQF
>TRBV11-2
ASSLDSGAVYGYT
>TRBV10-3
AISTGQEGYGYT
>TRBV7-2
ASSPRRREAQH
>TRBV19
ASGREALH
>TRBV13
ASRKLSGQGARNEQF
>TRBV23-1
ASSPRRGEGPWYEQY
>TRBV25-1
ASSEWVSGSQETQY
>TRBV18
ASSSRGQAYSYEQY
>TRBV5-4
ASSLRGRSYEQY
>TRBV23-1
ASSQTVNNSYEQY
>TRBV18
ASSPPGTVKETQY
>TRBV6-5
ASRGLAYEQY
>TRBV6-6
ASSYSSEAF
>TRBV19
ASRLAGVTGNEQF
>TRBV6-5
ASSYSWDEQF
>TRBV9
ASSADGTAAYGYT
>TRBV5-1
ASSEQGYNEQF
>TRBV6-5
ASSPTDRHPEAF
>TRBV7-6
ASSSLSQRGGPGNEQF